The next 27 T cell receptor beta chains were all read from a single sample in a study of cytotoxic CD8 clonotypes in ibrutinib-treated CLL. The assay was immunoSEQ multiplex PCR, and TCRdb's table has in-frame clones only and misses some. The data show 100,000 to 150,000 clones, approximately 85% seen once. Sequenced material: PBMCs, taken after 24 months of ibrutinib treatment. All receptors derive from a human donor with chronic lymphocytic leukemia.

This clone was picked up one time. The J gene is TRBJ2-5, the V gene TRBV7-9; TRBD1 aligns across 10 bases. J lost 4 bases, V lost 5 bases, and 7 bases had no gene match. Germline-derived CDR1 and CDR2 are SEHNR and FQNEAQ (reference sequence). This CDR3 has 15 amino acids. CDR3 sequence: CASSVRQGAGETQYF. The CDR3 DNA follows: TGTGCCAGCAGCGTACGACAGGGGGCGGGAGAGACCCAGTACTTC.

This clone was found once. The chain uses TRBV5-5 and TRBJ1-6, with D unresolved. The CDR3 covers 16 residues. Looked up from germline, CDR1 is SGHKS and CDR2 is YYEKEE (reference sequence). The V end was cut by 1 base, the J end by 0 bases, with 8 bases between. DNA of the CDR3: TGTGCCAGCAGCTTGTGGGTTAGCTCCTATAATTCACCCCTCCACTTT. Translating it yields CASSLWVSSYNSPLHF.

The J gene is TRBJ1-4, the V gene TRBV6-5; TRBD1 is a possible D gene (6 bases). The germline V gene encodes CDR1 MNHEY and CDR2 SVGAGI. The V end lost 2 bases, the J end lost 4 bases, and 14 bases lay between the germline ends. This CDR3 comprises 16 residues. This CDR3 is CASSYRTGRGNEKLFF. As DNA, the CDR3 is TGTGCCAGCAGTTACCGCACAGGGAGGGGTAATGAAAAACTGTTTTTT.

This sequence joins TRBV13 and TRBJ2-1; 15 nucleotides match TRBD2. Trimming cost V 4 bases and J 7 bases; bases outside gene matches: 11. The CDR3 extends over 18 amino acids. Looked up from germline, CDR1 is PRHDT and CDR2 is FYEKMQ (reference sequence). CDR3 in amino acids: CASSSRATGLAGGNEQFF. CDR3 nucleotides: TGTGCCAGCAGCTCACGGGCGACTGGACTAGCGGGGGGGAATGAGCAGTTCTTC.

The gene calls are TRBV4-3 and TRBJ2-7, with 7 bases identical to TRBD1. The junction had 8 bases not matched to a gene; V was cut back by 4 bases and J by 2 bases. Germline assignment: CDR1 LGHNA and CDR2 YSLEER. The CDR3 extends over 15 amino acids. In DNA, the CDR3 is TGCGCCAGCAGCCTAGGGACAGAGCAGGCCTACGAGCAGTACTTC. Its protein product is CASSLGTEQAYEQYF.

The chain is built from TRBV23-1 and TRBJ1-1; tentative D call: TRBD1 (6 bases). TRBV23-1 is labeled an ORF, and its function is uncertain. V was trimmed by 4 bases and J by 3 bases, leaving 15 bases between them. CDR3 length equals 15 residues. Written as DNA, the CDR3 is TGCGCCAGCAGTCCTCAGGACAGACCTTACACTGAAGCTTTCTTT. This codes for CASSPQDRPYTEAFF.

This clone was recorded a few times. The chain joins TRBV28 to TRBJ2-7; tentative D call: TRBD1 (5 bases). From germline, CDR1 is MDHEN and CDR2 SYDVKM. Trimming left V 4 bases short and J 5 bases short, with 9 bases between. The length of the CDR3 is 12 residues. The DNA for the CDR3 is TGTGCCAGCAGTTGGGCAGGGAACGAGCAGTACTTC. It yields the protein CASSWAGNEQYF.

The chain combines TRBV11-2 with TRBJ1-2; D might be TRBD1 (6 bases). V lost 3 bases to trimming and J lost 7 bases, with 15 bases between them. This CDR3 is built from 14 residues. CDR1 and CDR2 (germline): SGHAT, FQNNGV. The CDR3 loop is CASSLGRGGVGYTF. Written as DNA, the CDR3 is TGTGCCAGCAGCTTGGGGCGCGGGGGCGTTGGCTACACCTTC.

The J gene is TRBJ2-1, the V gene TRBV7-2; no clear D. In germline, CDR1 is SGHTA, CDR2 FQGNSA. Trimming took 5 bases from V and 10 from J, leaving 9 bases between them. The CDR3 totals 11 residues. The CDR3 DNA is TGTGCCAGCAGCGCCGTCTGGGAGCAGTTCTTC. This gives the protein CASSAVWEQFF. Supplemented by reference TRBV7-2 and TRBJ2-1, the full variable domain reads GAGVSQSPSNKVTEKGKDVELRCDPISGHTALYWYRQSLGQGLEFLIYFQGNSAPDKSGLPSDRFSAERTGGSVSTLTIQRTQQEDSAVYLCASSAVWEQFFGPGTRLTVL.

The rearrangement links TRBV2 to TRBJ1-5; 12 bases fit TRBD1. The CDR3 loop spans 14 amino acids. Trimming cost V 4 bases and J 9 bases; bases outside gene matches: 4. The germline V gene has CDR1 SNHLY and CDR2 FYNNEI. The CDR3 is CASSGDRGQWPQHF. DNA for the CDR3: TGTGCCAGCAGTGGGGACAGGGGGCAATGGCCCCAGCATTTT.

The V call is TRBV2, the J call TRBJ2-3; maybe TRBD2 (5 bases). Germline V lookup: CDR1 SNHLY, CDR2 FYNNEI. V lost 5 bases, J lost 1 base, and 10 bases lay in between. The CDR3 runs to 14 residues. The DNA of the CDR3 is TGTGCCAGCAGTCCGGGGAGCGGCACAGATACGCAGTATTTT. Translated: CASSPGSGTDTQYF.

V is TRBV5-6 and J is TRBJ1-2; no clear D. The V gene's germline CDR1 is SGHDT and CDR2 YYEEEE. Deletions cut 4 bases from V and 5 bases from J, with 21 bases between. The CDR3 loop spans 16 amino acids. The CDR3 DNA follows: TGTGCCAGCAGCCTCCGGGATTACCTCCCTAGGTATGGCTACACCTTC. Translating gives CASSLRDYLPRYGYTF.

The chain employs TRBV9 and TRBJ2-1; 7 nucleotides align to TRBD2. V dropped 5 bases and J dropped 2; count of bases not matched to a gene: 7. The CDR3 spans 15 residues. Germline V lookup: CDR1 SGDLS, CDR2 YYNGEE. CDR3 region: CASSILAEAYNEQFF. CDR3 sequence (DNA): TGTGCCAGCAGTATTCTAGCGGAGGCCTACAATGAGCAGTTCTTC.

V gene TRBV15 combines with J gene TRBJ1-2; D is perhaps TRBD1 (6 bases). Trimming removed 1 base at V and 6 bases at J, with 15 bases between. Germline V gene lookup returns CDR1 LNHNV and CDR2 YYDKDF (reference sequence). The length of the CDR3 is 15 residues. The CDR3 region is CATSRAPRGDDGYTF. Here the CDR3 DNA reads TGTGCCACCAGCAGAGCCCCGAGGGGGGATGATGGCTACACCTTC.

V is TRBV19 and J is TRBJ1-1, with no clear D. The CDR3 consists of 17 residues. Trimming left V 3 bases short and J 4 bases short, with 21 bases between. In germline, CDR1 is LNHDA, CDR2 SQIVND (reference sequence). CDR3 sequence (DNA): TGTGCCAGTAGTATGAGGTCGGGCGGATCGGGGAGCACTGAAGCTTTCTTT. Translated, it gives CASSMRSGGSGSTEAFF.

J is TRBJ1-3 and V is TRBV19; possibly TRBD1 for D (5 bases). Germline V gene lookup returns CDR1 LNHDA and CDR2 SQIVND (reference sequence). V dropped 6 bases and J dropped 4 bases, with 16 bases sitting between them. This CDR3 is built from 15 residues. The CDR3 DNA sequence: TGTGCCAGTAGCCTGGTCCGGGGCCGGGGAAACACCATATATTTT. It translates to CASSLVRGRGNTIYF.

The gene calls are TRBV5-4 and TRBJ1-2, with TRBD1 identical over 8 bases. In germline, CDR1 is SGHNT, CDR2 YYREEE (reference sequence). Germline trimming cut 5 bases from V and 4 bases from J; bases unmatched to any gene: 13. The CDR3 runs 16 residues. The CDR3: CASRTTGAANGYGYTF. CDR3 DNA sequence: TGTGCCAGCAGGACGACAGGGGCCGCGAATGGCTATGGCTACACCTTC.

The CDR3, as DNA: TGTGCCAGTAGTATGTCGAGCGGGCGGGTACAGCCCCAGCATTTT. Translating gives CASSMSSGRVQPQHF. V gene TRBV19 combines with J gene TRBJ1-5, with D hard to call. In germline, CDR1 is LNHDA, CDR2 SQIVND (reference sequence). The CDR3 is 15 amino acids. Trimming took off 3 bases at V and 7 bases at J, with 16 bases between the two ends. Supplemented by reference TRBV19 and TRBJ1-5, the full variable domain reads DGGITQSPKYLFRKEGQNVTLSCEQNLNHDAMYWYRQDPGQGLRLIYYSQIVNDFQKGDIAEGYSVSREKKESFPLTVTSAQKNPTAFYLCASSMSSGRVQPQHFGDGTRLSIL.

CDR3 DNA: TGTGCCAGCACTTATGGGACAGGGAATGGCTACACCTTC. Amino acids: CASTYGTGNGYTF. The chain has TRBV28 and TRBJ1-2; 9 bases agree with TRBD1. This CDR3 region has 13 residues. The J segment lost 6 bases and the V segment lost 7 bases, leaving 6 bases of the junction unmatched. The germline CDR1 and CDR2 sequences are MDHEN and SYDVKM.

This clone appeared a few times. CDR3 in DNA: TGCGCCAGCAGCCCAACCTTAGCCAAAAACATTCAGTACTTC. Translated: CASSPTLAKNIQYF. V gene TRBV5-1 combines with J gene TRBJ2-4; no clear D gene. The CDR3 consists of 14 residues. Germline V gene lookup returns CDR1 SGHRS and CDR2 YFSETQ. V was pared by 4 bases and J by 0 bases, with 8 bases between. Full variable domain (outside the CDR3, taken from reference TRBV5-1 and TRBJ2-4): KAGVTQTPRYLIKTRGQQVTLSCSPISGHRSVSWYQQTPGQGLQFLFEYFSETQRNKGNFPGRFSGRQFSNSRSEMNVSTLELGDSALYLCASSPTLAKNIQYFGAGTRLSVL.

V is TRBV7-2 and J is TRBJ1-2, with TRBD1 matching 7 bases. With 3 bases clipped from V and 3 bases from J, the junction kept 7 bases outside the gene matches. The CDR3 has 15 residues. Germline V gene lookup returns CDR1 SGHTA and CDR2 FQGNSA. CDR3 in amino acids: CASSFPGGGDYGYTF. The CDR3 DNA reads TGTGCCAGCAGCTTCCCAGGGGGTGGGGACTATGGCTACACCTTC.

The chain joins TRBV4-3 to TRBJ1-2, with a weak D call TRBD1 (5 bases). Germline V gene lookup returns CDR1 LGHNA and CDR2 YSLEER. V dropped 0 bases and J dropped 7 bases, with 12 bases sitting between them. CDR3 size: 14 residues. CDR3 nucleotide sequence: TGCGCCAGCAGCCAAGAAACAGGTCTGGGTGGCTACACCTTC. The encoded protein is CASSQETGLGGYTF.

The V and J genes are TRBV7-3 and TRBJ1-6; a possible D gene is TRBD1 (5 bases). The CDR3 runs 13 residues. V shed 2 bases and J shed 9 bases, with 8 bases lying between them. CDR1 SGHTA and CDR2 FQGTGA come from the germline V gene. CDR3 residues: CASSLDGGSPLHF. Here the CDR3 DNA reads TGTGCCAGCAGCTTAGACGGGGGTTCACCCCTCCACTTT.

V is TRBV5-4 and J is TRBJ2-6; no clear D gene. In germline, CDR1 is SGHNT, CDR2 YYREEE (reference sequence). The CDR3 loop spans 15 amino acids. Trimming left V 0 bases short and J 2 bases short, with 6 bases between. This chain's CDR3 is CASSLGAPGANVLTF. In DNA form, the CDR3 reads TGTGCCAGCAGCTTGGGGGCCCCTGGGGCCAACGTCCTGACTTTC. The entire variable domain, with the rest obtained from reference TRBV5-4 and TRBJ2-6, is as follows: ETGVTQSPTHLIKTRGQQVTLRCSSQSGHNTVSWYQQALGQGPQFIFQYYREEENGRGNFPPRFSGLQFPNYSSELNVNALELDDSALYLCASSLGAPGANVLTFGAGSRLTVL.

In nucleotides, the CDR3 is TGTGCCAGCAGCTTGGTATCAGGGGGTGGCGAGCAGTACTTC. Protein product: CASSLVSGGGEQYF. The chain has TRBV5-6 and TRBJ2-7, with 7 bases aligning to TRBD1. Trimming took 0 bases from V and 6 from J; bases not matched to a gene: 6. The CDR3 runs 14 residues. Germline V CDR1 and CDR2: SGHDT, YYEEEE.

The rearrangement links TRBV20-1 to TRBJ2-1; D might be TRBD2 (5 bases). Germline V gives CDR1 DFQATT, CDR2 SNEGSKA (reference sequence). The CDR3 spans 11 residues. V was pared by 3 bases and J by 12 bases, with 12 bases between. CDR3 protein: CSARSARGQFF. In DNA, the CDR3 is TGCAGTGCTAGGTCCGCTCGGGGGCAGTTCTTC.

The V and J genes are TRBV21-1 and TRBJ2-7; the DNA was not compared with TRBD1, the D call given in the table. TRBV21-1 is an annotated pseudogene. There are 22 residues in the CDR3. The CDR3 DNA reads TGTGCCAGCAGCAAAGAACGGGACAGGAAGCCCGGGACCGGTCAGGCCTCCTACGAGCAGTACTTC. Its protein product is CASSKERDRKPGTGQASYEQYF.